Sequencing of this TCR beta chain was carried out in a study of cytomegalovirus exposure and HLA in healthy donors. Of note for this clone: Its antigen remains unknown.

Amplification used 60 Vbeta primers and 13 Jbeta primers. The repertoire was sequenced with immunoSEQ multiplex PCR; TCRdb's copy has only in-frame clones and lacks some. The table lists 65,000 to 90,000 clones, with 2.4% in the top ten. Findings and caveats of the study: Later analysis revealed greater clonal expansion in HLA-associated TCR beta chains than in equally common others. The study flagged about 150 TCR beta chains as cytomegalovirus-associated.

V shed 1 base and J 1 base; nucleotides not matched to a gene: 3. CDR3 size: 16 residues. Germline CDR1 and CDR2: MNHNS and SASEGT. Sequences were obtained from PBMCs. This clonotype was obtained from a female donor in good health and CMV-seropositive. The chain carries TRBV6-1 and TRBJ1-3; 8 bases fit TRBD1. The CDR3 sequence: CASSEGRQGSGNTIYF. The CDR3 bases are TGTGCCAGCAGTGAAGGACGACAGGGGTCTGGAAACACCATATATTTT.